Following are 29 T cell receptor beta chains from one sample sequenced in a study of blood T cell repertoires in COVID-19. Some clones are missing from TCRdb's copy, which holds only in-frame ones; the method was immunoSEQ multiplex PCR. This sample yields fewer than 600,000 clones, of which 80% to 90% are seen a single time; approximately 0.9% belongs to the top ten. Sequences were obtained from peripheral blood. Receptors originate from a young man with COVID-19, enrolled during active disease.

CDR3: CASSRTGSTYEQYF. In DNA, the CDR3 is TGTGCCAGCTCCCGTACAGGATCTACCTACGAGCAGTACTTC. This chain links TRBV18 with TRBJ2-7, with a tentative D call TRBD1 (5 bases). Germline CDR1 and CDR2: KGHSH and LQKENI. The V end lost 6 bases, the J end lost 2 bases, and 14 bases lay between the germline ends. CDR3 length: 14 residues.

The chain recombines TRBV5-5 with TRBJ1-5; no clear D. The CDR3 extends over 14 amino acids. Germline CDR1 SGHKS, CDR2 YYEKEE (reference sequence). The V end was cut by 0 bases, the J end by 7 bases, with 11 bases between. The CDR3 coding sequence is TGTGCCAGCAGCTTGGACTATTTAGACCAGCCCCAGCATTTT. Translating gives CASSLDYLDQPQHF.

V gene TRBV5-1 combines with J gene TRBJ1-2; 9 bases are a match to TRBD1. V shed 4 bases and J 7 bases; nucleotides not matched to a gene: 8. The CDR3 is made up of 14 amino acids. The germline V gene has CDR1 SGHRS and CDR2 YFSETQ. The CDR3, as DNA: TGCGCCAGCAGCAAGGGACAGGGTGAAGGTGGCTACACCTTC. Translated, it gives CASSKGQGEGGYTF.

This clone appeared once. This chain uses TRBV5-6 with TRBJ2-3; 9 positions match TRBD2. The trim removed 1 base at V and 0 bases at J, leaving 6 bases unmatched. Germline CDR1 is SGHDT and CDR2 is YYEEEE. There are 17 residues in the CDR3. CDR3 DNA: TGTGCCAGCAGCTTGAAGTCTAGCGGGACTAGCACAGATACGCAGTATTTT. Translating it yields CASSLKSSGTSTDTQYF.

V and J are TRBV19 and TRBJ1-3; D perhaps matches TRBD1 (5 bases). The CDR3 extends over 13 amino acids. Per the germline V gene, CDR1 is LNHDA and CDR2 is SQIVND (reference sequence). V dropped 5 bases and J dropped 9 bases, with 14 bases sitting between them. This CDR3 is CASSPDILSTIYF. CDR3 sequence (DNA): TGTGCCAGTAGTCCGGACATCCTGTCCACCATATATTTT. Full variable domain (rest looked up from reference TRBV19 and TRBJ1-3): DGGITQSPKYLFRKEGQNVTLSCEQNLNHDAMYWYRQDPGQGLRLIYYSQIVNDFQKGDIAEGYSVSREKKESFPLTVTSAQKNPTAFYLCASSPDILSTIYFGEGSWLTVV.

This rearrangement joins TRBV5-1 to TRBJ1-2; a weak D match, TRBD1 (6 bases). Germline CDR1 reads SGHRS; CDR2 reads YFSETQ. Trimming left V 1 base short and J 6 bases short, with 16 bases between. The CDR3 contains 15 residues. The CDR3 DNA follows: TGCGCCAGCAGCTTGACAGGGACCGAAGCTAATGGCTACACCTTC. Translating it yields CASSLTGTEANGYTF.

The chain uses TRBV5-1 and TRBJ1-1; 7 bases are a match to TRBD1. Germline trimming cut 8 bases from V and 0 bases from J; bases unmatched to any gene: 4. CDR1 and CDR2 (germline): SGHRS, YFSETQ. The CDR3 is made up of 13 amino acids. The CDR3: CASTGDVNTEAFF. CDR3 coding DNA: TGCGCCAGTACAGGGGATGTGAACACTGAAGCTTTCTTT.

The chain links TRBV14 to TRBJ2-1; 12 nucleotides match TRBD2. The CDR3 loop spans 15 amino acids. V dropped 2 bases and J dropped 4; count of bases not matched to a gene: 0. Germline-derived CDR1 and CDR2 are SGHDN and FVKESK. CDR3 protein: CASSQLAGGYNEQFF. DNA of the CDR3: TGTGCCAGCAGCCAACTAGCGGGAGGGTACAATGAGCAGTTCTTC.

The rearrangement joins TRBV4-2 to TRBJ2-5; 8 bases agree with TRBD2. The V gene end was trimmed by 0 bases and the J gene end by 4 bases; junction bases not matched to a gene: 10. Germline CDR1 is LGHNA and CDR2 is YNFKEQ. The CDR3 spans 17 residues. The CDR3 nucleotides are TGTGCCAGCAGCCAAGAAGATTGGGCGGGGGGAGGAGAGACCCAGTACTTC. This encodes CASSQEDWAGGGETQYF.

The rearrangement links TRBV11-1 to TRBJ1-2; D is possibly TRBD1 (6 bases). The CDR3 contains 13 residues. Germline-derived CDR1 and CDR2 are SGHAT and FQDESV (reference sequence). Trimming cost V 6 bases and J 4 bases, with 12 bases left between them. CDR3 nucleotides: TGTGCCAGCAGTGGACAGATGAGCTATGGCTACACCTTC. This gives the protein CASSGQMSYGYTF.

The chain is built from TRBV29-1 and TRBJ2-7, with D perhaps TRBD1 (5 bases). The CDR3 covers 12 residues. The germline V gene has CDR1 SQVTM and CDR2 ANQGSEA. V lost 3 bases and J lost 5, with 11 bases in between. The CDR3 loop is CSVDQGGDEQYF. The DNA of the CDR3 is TGCAGCGTTGATCAGGGTGGTGACGAGCAGTACTTC.

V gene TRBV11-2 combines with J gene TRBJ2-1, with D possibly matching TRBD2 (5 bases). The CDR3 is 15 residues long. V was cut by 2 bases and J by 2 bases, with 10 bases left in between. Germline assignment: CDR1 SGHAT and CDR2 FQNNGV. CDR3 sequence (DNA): TGTGCCAGCAGCTTAAGGCGGGCACCCTACAATGAGCAGTTCTTC. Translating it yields CASSLRRAPYNEQFF.

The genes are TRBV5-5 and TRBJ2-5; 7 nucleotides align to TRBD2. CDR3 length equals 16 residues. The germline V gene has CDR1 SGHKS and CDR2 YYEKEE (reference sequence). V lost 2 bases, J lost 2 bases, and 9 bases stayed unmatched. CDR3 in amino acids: CASSFGASGSQETQYF. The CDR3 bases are TGTGCCAGCAGCTTTGGGGCTAGCGGATCTCAAGAGACCCAGTACTTC.

The CDR3 loop reads CASSPDRVDTGELFF. CDR3 bases: TGCGCCAGCAGCCCGGACAGGGTGGACACCGGGGAGCTGTTTTTT. This chain uses TRBV5-1 with TRBJ2-2, with 8 bases identical to TRBD1. The V and J ends lost 4 bases and 3 bases, in that order; junction bases with no gene match: 5. The CDR3 has 15 amino acids. CDR1 and CDR2 from the germline V gene are SGHRS and YFSETQ.

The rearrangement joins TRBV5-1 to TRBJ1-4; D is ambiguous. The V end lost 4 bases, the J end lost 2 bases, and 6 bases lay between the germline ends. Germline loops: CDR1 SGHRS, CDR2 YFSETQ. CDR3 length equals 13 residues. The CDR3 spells CASSIGTNEKLFF. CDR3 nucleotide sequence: TGCGCCAGCAGCATCGGGACTAATGAAAAACTGTTTTTT.

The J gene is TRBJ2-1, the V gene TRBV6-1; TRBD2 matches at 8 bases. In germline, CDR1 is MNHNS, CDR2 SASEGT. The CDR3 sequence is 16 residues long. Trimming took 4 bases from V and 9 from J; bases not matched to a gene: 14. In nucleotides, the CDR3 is TGTGCCAGCAGTGGGGCCGGGAGCGGGAGATCAAGTGAGCAGTTCTTC. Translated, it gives CASSGAGSGRSSEQFF.

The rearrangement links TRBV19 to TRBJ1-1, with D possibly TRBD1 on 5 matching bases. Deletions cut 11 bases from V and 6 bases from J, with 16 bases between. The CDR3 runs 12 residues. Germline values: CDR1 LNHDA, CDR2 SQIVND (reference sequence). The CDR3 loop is CAGDSHLAEAFF. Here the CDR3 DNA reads TGTGCCGGTGACAGCCACCTGGCTGAAGCTTTCTTT.

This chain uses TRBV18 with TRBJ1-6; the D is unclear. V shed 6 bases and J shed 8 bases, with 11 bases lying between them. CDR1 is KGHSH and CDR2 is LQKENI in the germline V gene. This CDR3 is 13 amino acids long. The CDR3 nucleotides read TGTGCCAGCTCCTCGGCTGAGGATTCACCCCTCCACTTT. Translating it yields CASSSAEDSPLHF.

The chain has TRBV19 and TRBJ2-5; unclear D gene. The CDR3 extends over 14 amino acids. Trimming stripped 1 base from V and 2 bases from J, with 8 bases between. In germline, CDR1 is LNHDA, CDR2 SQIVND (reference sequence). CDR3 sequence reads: CASSIATEQETQYF. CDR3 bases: TGTGCCAGTAGTATAGCCACGGAGCAAGAGACCCAGTACTTC.

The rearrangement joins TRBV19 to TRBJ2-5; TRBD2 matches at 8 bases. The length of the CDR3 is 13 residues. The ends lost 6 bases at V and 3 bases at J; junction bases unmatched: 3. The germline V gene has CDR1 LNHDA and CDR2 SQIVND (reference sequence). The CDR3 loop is CASRSGGEETQYF. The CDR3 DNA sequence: TGTGCCAGTAGGAGCGGGGGCGAAGAGACCCAGTACTTC.

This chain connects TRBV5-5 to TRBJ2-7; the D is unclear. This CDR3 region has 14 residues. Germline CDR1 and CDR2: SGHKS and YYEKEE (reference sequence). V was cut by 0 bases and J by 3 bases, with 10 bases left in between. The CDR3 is CASSLAERLYEQYF. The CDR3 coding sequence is TGTGCCAGCAGCTTGGCGGAACGACTCTACGAGCAGTACTTC.

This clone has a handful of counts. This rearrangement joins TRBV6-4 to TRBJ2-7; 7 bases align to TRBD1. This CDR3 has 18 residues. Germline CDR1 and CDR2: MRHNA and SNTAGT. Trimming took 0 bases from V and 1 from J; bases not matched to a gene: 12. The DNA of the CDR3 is TGTGCCAGCAGTGACTCCGGACGATGGTGGGACAGTTCCTACGAGCAGTACTTC. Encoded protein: CASSDSGRWWDSSYEQYF.

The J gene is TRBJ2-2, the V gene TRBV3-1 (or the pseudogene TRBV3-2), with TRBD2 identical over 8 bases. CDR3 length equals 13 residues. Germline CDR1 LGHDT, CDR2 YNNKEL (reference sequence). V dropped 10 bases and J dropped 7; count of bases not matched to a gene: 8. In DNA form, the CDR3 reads TGTGCCACCTATAGCGGGGCAGGCGGGGAGCTGTTTTTT. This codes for CATYSGAGGELFF.

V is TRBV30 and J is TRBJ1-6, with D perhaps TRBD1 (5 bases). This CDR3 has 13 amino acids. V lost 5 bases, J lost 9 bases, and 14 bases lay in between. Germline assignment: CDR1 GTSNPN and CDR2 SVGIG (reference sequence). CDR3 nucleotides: TGTGCCTGGGACCCGAGCGGGGGTTCACCCCTCCACTTT. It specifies CAWDPSGGSPLHF.

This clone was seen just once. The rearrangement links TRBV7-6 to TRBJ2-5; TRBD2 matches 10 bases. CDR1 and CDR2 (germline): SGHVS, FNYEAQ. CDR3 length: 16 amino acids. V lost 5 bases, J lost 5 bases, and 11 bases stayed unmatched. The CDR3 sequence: CASSQTPGLATETQYF. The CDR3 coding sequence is TGTGCCAGCAGCCAAACTCCGGGACTAGCGACGGAGACCCAGTACTTC.

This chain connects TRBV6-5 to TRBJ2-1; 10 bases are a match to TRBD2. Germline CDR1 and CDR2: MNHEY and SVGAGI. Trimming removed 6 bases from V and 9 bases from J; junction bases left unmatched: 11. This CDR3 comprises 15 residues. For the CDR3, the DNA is TGTGCCAGCAGGCGGGGTTTAGCGGGAGGATCTGAGCAGTTCTTC. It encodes CASRRGLAGGSEQFF.

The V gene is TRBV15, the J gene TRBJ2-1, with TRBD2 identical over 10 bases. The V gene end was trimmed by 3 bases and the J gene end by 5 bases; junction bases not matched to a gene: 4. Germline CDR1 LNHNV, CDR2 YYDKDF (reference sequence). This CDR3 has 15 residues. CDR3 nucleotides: TGTGCCACCAGCAGTTATGGGACTAGCGACAATGAGCAGTTCTTC. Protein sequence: CATSSYGTSDNEQFF.

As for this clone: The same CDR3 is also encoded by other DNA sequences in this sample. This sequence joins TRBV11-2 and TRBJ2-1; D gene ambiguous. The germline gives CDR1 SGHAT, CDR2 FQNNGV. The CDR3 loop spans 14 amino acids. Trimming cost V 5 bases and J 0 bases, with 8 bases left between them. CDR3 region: CASSPRSSYNEQFF. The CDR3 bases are TGTGCCAGCAGCCCTCGGTCCTCCTACAATGAGCAGTTCTTC.

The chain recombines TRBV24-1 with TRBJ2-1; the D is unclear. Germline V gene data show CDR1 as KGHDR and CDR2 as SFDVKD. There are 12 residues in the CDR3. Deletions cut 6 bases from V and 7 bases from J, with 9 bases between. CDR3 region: CATSQARNEQFF. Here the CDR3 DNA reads TGTGCCACCAGTCAGGCTCGTAATGAGCAGTTCTTC.